The 26 T cell receptor beta chains in this list originate from one sample, sequenced in a study of T cell clonotyping in hematopoietic cell transplantation. Some clones are missing from TCRdb's copy, which holds only in-frame ones; the method was immunoSEQ multiplex PCR. Seen here are more than 7,500 clones, nearly 98% observed once, and the top ten hold about 2.3%. The sample was peripheral blood mononuclear cells, taken 100 days after allogeneic stem cell transplant. Receptor source: a male patient aged 55-69 years who had an allogeneic stem cell transplant from a related donor, so the T cells may come from the graft donor. Some clones in this sample may be carry-over from other donors' samples.

J is TRBJ1-3 and V is TRBV7-9, with D hard to call. Germline V CDR1 and CDR2: SEHNR, FQNEAQ (reference sequence). The V and J ends lost 4 bases and 4 bases respectively, with 5 bases between them. There are 12 residues in the CDR3. The CDR3 nucleotides read TGTGCCAGCAGCTCCTACGGAAACACCATATATTTT. This codes for CASSSYGNTIYF.

The CDR3 bases are TGTGCCAGCAGTTTCAGAGGGGGGGGCGGTCCAGCCTCCTATAATTCACCCCTCCACTTT. Translated: CASSFRGGGGPASYNSPLHF. The chain joins TRBV27 to TRBJ1-6; possible D gene TRBD1, 6 bases. Germline-derived CDR1 and CDR2 are MNHEY and SMNVEV (reference sequence). CDR3 length: 20 amino acids. V lost 3 bases and J 0 bases, leaving 21 bases between the germline ends.

The rearrangement uses TRBV19 and TRBJ2-2, with TRBD1 matching 9 bases. This CDR3 has 15 amino acids. J lost 3 bases, V lost 7 bases, and 6 bases had no gene match. CDR1 and CDR2 from the germline V gene are LNHDA and SQIVND (reference sequence). CDR3 sequence (DNA): TGTGCCAGTAATACAGGGGGCAGACACACCGGGGAGCTGTTTTTT. Translation: CASNTGGRHTGELFF. The full variable domain, completed using reference TRBV19 and TRBJ2-2, is DGGITQSPKYLFRKEGQNVTLSCEQNLNHDAMYWYRQDPGQGLRLIYYSQIVNDFQKGDIAEGYSVSREKKESFPLTVTSAQKNPTAFYLCASNTGGRHTGELFFGEGSRLTVL.

The chain has TRBV21-1 and TRBJ1-6. TRBV21-1 is a recognized pseudogene. The length of the CDR3 is 19 residues. The CDR3 DNA reads TGTGCCAGCATAGCCTCGGCGGGTAGCGGGGACTCCTATAATTCACCCCTCCACTTT. It specifies CASIASAGSGDSYNSPLHF.

This clone was observed a single time. This chain links TRBV5-1 with TRBJ2-7; 11 bases match TRBD1. The CDR3 extends over 16 amino acids. Germline V gene lookup returns CDR1 SGHRS and CDR2 YFSETQ. J gave up 3 bases and V 0 bases, and 5 bases lay outside the gene matches. This CDR3 is CASSLDGTGGYYEQYF. The DNA for the CDR3 is TGCGCCAGCAGCTTGGACGGGACAGGGGGTTACTACGAGCAGTACTTC.

V is TRBV27 and J is TRBJ2-7, with TRBD2 identical over 10 bases. CDR3 length: 15 amino acids. CDR1 and CDR2 from the germline V gene are MNHEY and SMNVEV (reference sequence). The trim removed 6 bases at V and 3 bases at J, leaving 8 bases unmatched. This chain's CDR3 is CASSPGTSAFYEQYF. The DNA for the CDR3 is TGTGCCAGCAGCCCTGGGACTAGCGCCTTCTACGAGCAGTACTTC.

This chain uses TRBV5-1 with TRBJ2-2; maybe TRBD1 (5 bases). The CDR3 sequence is 15 residues long. CDR1 is SGHRS, CDR2 YFSETQ, per germline. V was cut by 4 bases and J by 6 bases, with 16 bases left in between. CDR3 amino acids: CASSPEMGLAGELFF. The DNA of the CDR3 is TGCGCCAGCAGCCCCGAGATGGGGCTCGCCGGGGAGCTGTTTTTT.

The chain joins TRBV5-1 to TRBJ2-5; 9 nucleotides line up with TRBD2. V shed 3 bases, J shed 5 bases, and the junction held 14 bases outside the gene matches. This CDR3 has 17 amino acids. Per germline, CDR1 SGHRS and CDR2 YFSETQ. CDR3 bases: TGCGCCAGCAGCTCTGTCTTTGCGGGGGGGGCCGAGGAGACCCAGTACTTC. Translation: CASSSVFAGGAEETQYF.

V is TRBV28 and J is TRBJ1-4, with TRBD1 identical over 7 bases. V shed 5 bases, J shed 8 bases, and the junction held 5 bases outside the gene matches. The germline CDR1 and CDR2 sequences are MDHEN and SYDVKM. The CDR3 totals 13 residues. CDR3 sequence reads: CASSPGQTEKLFF. The CDR3 region has the DNA TGTGCCAGCAGTCCGGGACAGACAGAAAAACTGTTTTTT.

V is TRBV10-3 and J is TRBJ2-5, with 14 bases matching TRBD2. Germline trimming cut 8 bases from V and 5 bases from J; bases unmatched to any gene: 7. Per the germline V gene, CDR1 is ENHRY and CDR2 is SYGVKD. The CDR3 consists of 15 residues. The CDR3 DNA sequence: TGTGCCATCGGCGGACTAGCGGGGGGTAGGGAGACCCAGTACTTC. Its translation: CAIGGLAGGRETQYF.

This clone was recorded only once. The rearrangement uses TRBV19 and TRBJ2-7; possible D gene TRBD1, 6 bases. This CDR3 spans 15 amino acids. V was cut by 0 bases and J by 3 bases, with 12 bases left in between. CDR1 is LNHDA and CDR2 is SQIVND in the germline V gene (reference sequence). The CDR3 loop reads CASSIDRGAIYEQYF. The CDR3 bases are TGTGCCAGTAGTATAGACAGGGGAGCAATCTACGAGCAGTACTTC.

The chain uses TRBV28 and TRBJ2-5; D tentatively reads TRBD1 or TRBD2 (6 bases each). The V end lost 7 bases, the J end lost 7 bases, and 16 bases lay between the germline ends. CDR1 and CDR2 from the germline V gene are MDHEN and SYDVKM. The CDR3 consists of 13 residues. CDR3 nucleotide sequence: TGTGCCAGCACCCGGGGGCGCTCGAGGACCCAGTACTTC. Its translation is CASTRGRSRTQYF.

This sequence joins TRBV11-1 and TRBJ2-1, with TRBD2 matching over 8 bases. Germline CDR1 reads SGHAT; CDR2 reads FQDESV (reference sequence). The CDR3 loop spans 16 amino acids. Trimming removed 1 base from V and 2 bases from J; junction bases left unmatched: 4. The CDR3 loop is CASSLDLGGAYNEQFF. CDR3 in DNA: TGTGCCAGCAGCTTAGATCTCGGGGGGGCCTACAATGAGCAGTTCTTC.

J is TRBJ2-7 and V is TRBV7-2, with TRBD2 identical over 7 bases. V shed 6 bases, J shed 3 bases, and the junction held 11 bases outside the gene matches. The germline V gene encodes CDR1 SGHTA and CDR2 FQGNSA. The CDR3 totals 15 residues. The CDR3 sequence is CASRDNLGGNYEQYF. CDR3 coding DNA: TGTGCCAGCAGAGACAACTTGGGGGGGAACTACGAGCAGTACTTC. Variable domain in full (rest from reference TRBV7-2 and TRBJ2-7): GAGVSQSPSNKVTEKGKDVELRCDPISGHTALYWYRQSLGQGLEFLIYFQGNSAPDKSGLPSDRFSAERTGGSVSTLTIQRTQQEDSAVYLCASRDNLGGNYEQYFGPGTRLTVT.

The rearrangement joins TRBV7-2 to TRBJ2-7; 8 nucleotides match TRBD1. Germline-derived CDR1 and CDR2 are SGHTA and FQGNSA. The CDR3 is 16 amino acids. V lost 0 bases to trimming and J lost 3 bases; unmatched junction nucleotides: 7. CDR3 bases: TGTGCCAGCAGCTTAGCGCGTGGTGACAGGGGCTACGAGCAGTACTTC. Residues: CASSLARGDRGYEQYF.

The chain is built from TRBV4-2 and TRBJ1-6; TRBD1 is a possible D gene (6 bases). Germline CDR1 is LGHNA and CDR2 is YNFKEQ. The CDR3 sequence is 19 residues long. The V end was cut by 4 bases, the J end by 7 bases, with 26 bases between. The CDR3 DNA is TGTGCCAGCAGCCCCTATTTATGGCAGGGGCGGAACGACAATTCACCCCTCCACTTT. It encodes CASSPYLWQGRNDNSPLHF.

This chain links TRBV2 with TRBJ2-3, with TRBD2 matching 8 bases. V shed 1 base and J 4 bases; nucleotides not matched to a gene: 1. CDR1 and CDR2 from the germline V gene are SNHLY and FYNNEI. CDR3 size: 14 residues. CDR3 sequence reads: CASSEGTSPDTQYF. CDR3 nucleotide sequence: TGTGCCAGCAGTGAAGGGACTAGCCCAGATACGCAGTATTTT.

The V gene is TRBV9, the J gene TRBJ1-2; possibly TRBD1 for D (6 bases). Germline V gene data show CDR1 as SGDLS and CDR2 as YYNGEE. The V end lost 4 bases, the J end lost 5 bases, and 21 bases lay between the germline ends. The CDR3 contains 16 residues. CDR3 region: CASSPRQALINYGYTF. Here the CDR3 DNA reads TGTGCCAGCAGCCCTCGACAGGCCCTCATAAATTATGGCTACACCTTC.

The gene calls are TRBV11-2 and TRBJ1-5; unclear D gene. Between the trimmed V and J ends, which lost 3 bases and 6 bases, there was a span of 9 bases. CDR3 length: 13 amino acids. Germline V gene data show CDR1 as SGHAT and CDR2 as FQNNGV. Here the CDR3 reads CASSFERAQPQHF. CDR3 nucleotides: TGTGCCAGCAGCTTTGAGAGGGCTCAGCCCCAGCATTTT.

The chain recombines TRBV15 with TRBJ1-5; no clear D. The germline V gene encodes CDR1 LNHNV and CDR2 YYDKDF (reference sequence). Deletions cut 0 bases from V and 6 bases from J, with 3 bases between. This CDR3 contains 12 residues. The CDR3 DNA is TGTGCCACCAGCAGAGACGGTCAGCCCCAGCATTTT. This codes for CATSRDGQPQHF.

This clone was recorded once. The rearrangement joins TRBV19 to TRBJ1-5; 7 bases map to TRBD1. Germline CDR1 is LNHDA and CDR2 is SQIVND (reference sequence). With V trimmed by 0 bases and J by 7 bases, 6 bases remained unmatched. The CDR3 has 15 amino acids. The CDR3 loop reads CASSIERQGGQPQHF. As DNA, the CDR3 is TGTGCCAGTAGTATAGAAAGACAGGGCGGCCAGCCCCAGCATTTT.

The V gene is TRBV21-1, the J gene TRBJ2-7; whether TRBD2, the table's D call, matches the DNA was not checked. TRBV21-1 is flagged as a pseudogene. This CDR3 has 15 residues. CDR3 loop: CASSKRSSGPYEQYF. The CDR3 nucleotides are TGTGCCAGCAGCAAAAGGAGTAGCGGCCCCTACGAGCAGTACTTC.

The chain employs TRBV5-6 and TRBJ2-3, with a possible D match to TRBD2 (6 bases). Per the germline V gene, CDR1 is SGHDT and CDR2 is YYEEEE. This CDR3 has 15 residues. V lost 0 bases and J lost 1, with 9 bases in between. DNA of the CDR3: TGTGCCAGCAGCTTGGGTGGAGGGCGCACAGATACGCAGTATTTT. It encodes CASSLGGGRTDTQYF. Drawing the rest from reference TRBV5-6 and TRBJ2-3, the complete variable domain is DAGVTQSPTHLIKTRGQQVTLRCSPKSGHDTVSWYQQALGQGPQFIFQYYEEEERQRGNFPDRFSGHQFPNYSSELNVNALLLGDSALYLCASSLGGGRTDTQYFGPGTRLTVL.

The J gene is TRBJ2-7, the V gene TRBV13; 9 bases agree with TRBD2. Germline CDR1 PRHDT, CDR2 FYEKMQ (reference sequence). V was clipped by 1 base and J by 0 bases; unmatched bases: 4. The CDR3 consists of 16 residues. The CDR3 DNA reads as TGTGCCAGCAGCTTAGACGGCGGGGGGGACTCCTACGAGCAGTACTTC. It specifies CASSLDGGGDSYEQYF.

V is TRBV13 and J is TRBJ2-3, with TRBD2 matching over 11 bases. The CDR3 consists of 20 residues. The germline V gene has CDR1 PRHDT and CDR2 FYEKMQ (reference sequence). Trimming cost V 5 bases and J 2 bases; bases outside gene matches: 18. CDR3 nucleotides: TGTGCCAGCAGCCTAACCCCCAAAATACTAGCGGGGGAAACCACAGATACGCAGTATTTT. The encoded protein is CASSLTPKILAGETTDTQYF.

CDR3 in amino acids: CASSRPIGGGGELFF. CDR3 nucleotide sequence: TGTGCCAGCAGCCGACCCATCGGGGGAGGCGGGGAGCTGTTTTTT. V gene TRBV28 combines with J gene TRBJ2-2; D is possibly TRBD2 (6 bases). Germline values: CDR1 MDHEN, CDR2 SYDVKM. This CDR3 spans 15 amino acids. Trimming cost V 6 bases and J 7 bases, with 18 bases left between them.